These T cell receptor beta chains were read from a single sample in a study of blood T cell repertoires in COVID-19. Here immunoSEQ multiplex PCR was the method, and the copy in TCRdb shows in-frame clones only, minus some. The sample holds approximately 200,000 clones, under 80% seen once. Input material: peripheral blood. These receptors came from a woman between 45 and 60 years old with acute or convalescent COVID-19. CDR3s leave out the opening cysteine and the closing phenylalanine or tryptophan.

v_call | cdr3_aa
TRBV14 | ASSQVGLGEQF
TRBV28 | ASRPDRRPYEQY
TRBV30 | AWRKGGSYNSPLH
TRBV12-3/TRBV12-4 | ASSRQEHTEAF
TRBV6-5 | ATSTSSYSSYEQY
TRBV7-2 | ASSLRAGAGASYEQY
TRBV7-9 | ASSPDSLSKGYT
TRBV6-2/TRBV6-3 | ASSYLLFPSYEQY
TRBV4-2 | ASSQTGYGNQPQH
TRBV19 | ASSGARGDWSYSGANVLT
TRBV9 | ASSFRTETGTQY
TRBV18 | ASSSRDRASYEQY
TRBV7-2 | ASSQSRLAGHEQF
TRBV28 | ASSLGGLAVDSSYEQY
TRBV5-5 | ASSLELVNSGNTIY
TRBV5-6 | ASSSTGQTNNEQF
TRBV7-2 | ASSSLLAGGHEQF
TRBV6-5 | ASSYGQNRNEKLF
TRBV6-5 | ASSYGGADSPLH
TRBV6-1 | ASSEAGQGDEQY
TRBV5-6 | ASRLQAANLVLGYT
TRBV12-3/TRBV12-4 | ATKRGFNQPQH
TRBV3-1/TRBV3-2 | ASSQDGRAWHEQF
TRBV29-1 | SVIPGTGGLNQPQH
TRBV14 | ASSHRAGSSYNEQF
TRBV28 | ASSQSYEQY
TRBV5-1 | ASSLTPGQGYGYT
TRBV29-1 | SVREVGSGNTIY
TRBV27 | ASSFYGNSPLH
TRBV6-1 | ASSEGLAYYEQY
TRBV6-6 | ASSSRDQPQH
TRBV18 | ASSPDSRRQNTEAF
TRBV28 | ASSLRTGDYEQY
TRBV5-4 | ASSRPGERETQY
TRBV3-1/TRBV3-2 | ASSRASALEQY
TRBV6-2/TRBV6-3 | ASSTVVEAF
TRBV10-2 | ASSRTSGGNPPTDTQY
TRBV11-2 | ASSFGSGIHEQY
TRBV28 | ASRWGGASGTEAF
TRBV28 | ASRLPGLAGVGTGELF
TRBV15 | ATSTTGVNTEAF
TRBV27 | ASTHRDRTGGYT
TRBV6-5 | ASRSGTGHEKLF
TRBV7-2 | ASSPGTGKSPDTQY
TRBV14 | ASSPRTSGKNEQF
TRBV30 | AWSVTGTYGYT
TRBV6-5 | ASAGTGVAF
TRBV25-1 | ASSWTPNTGELF
TRBV7-2 | ASSPGQMAIEKLF
TRBV4-3 | ASSSSGTGGLEQY
TRBV7-6 | ASSRTVDTGELF
TRBV9 | ASKAGHDNEQF
TRBV28 | ASSLLGQESSYEQY
TRBV5-1 | ASSLQGADGYT
TRBV10-3 | AISETLASDEQY
TRBV6-5 | ASSSFPSGADTQY
TRBV19 | ASSAAGGAGNYEQY
TRBV4-3 | ASSQPGTSGRNEQF
TRBV19 | ASSIQGITGELF